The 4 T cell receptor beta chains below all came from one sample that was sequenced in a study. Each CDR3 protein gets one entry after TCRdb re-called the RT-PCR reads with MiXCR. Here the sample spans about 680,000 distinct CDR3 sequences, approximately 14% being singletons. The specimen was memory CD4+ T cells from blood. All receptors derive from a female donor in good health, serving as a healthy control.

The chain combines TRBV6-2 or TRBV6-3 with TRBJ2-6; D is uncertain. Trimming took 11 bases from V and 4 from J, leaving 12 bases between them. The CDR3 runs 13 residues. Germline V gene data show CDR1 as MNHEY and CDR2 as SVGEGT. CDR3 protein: CAARAAGANVLTF. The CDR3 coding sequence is TGTGCCGCTAGGGCTGCCGGGGCCAACGTCCTGACTTTC.

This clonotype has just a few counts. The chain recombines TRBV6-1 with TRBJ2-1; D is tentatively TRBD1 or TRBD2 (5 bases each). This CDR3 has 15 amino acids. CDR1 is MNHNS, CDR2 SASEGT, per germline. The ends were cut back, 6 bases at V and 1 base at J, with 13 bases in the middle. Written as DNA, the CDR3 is TGTGCCAGCAGCGAAAGTTGGGGGTCCTACAATGAGCAGTTCTTC. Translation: CASSESWGSYNEQFF.

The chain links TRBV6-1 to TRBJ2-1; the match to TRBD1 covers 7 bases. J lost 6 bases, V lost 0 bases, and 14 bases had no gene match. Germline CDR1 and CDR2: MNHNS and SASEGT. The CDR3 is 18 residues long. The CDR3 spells CASSEALPGTDDINEQFF. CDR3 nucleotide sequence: TGTGCCAGCAGTGAAGCCCTGCCCGGGACAGACGACATCAATGAGCAGTTCTTC.

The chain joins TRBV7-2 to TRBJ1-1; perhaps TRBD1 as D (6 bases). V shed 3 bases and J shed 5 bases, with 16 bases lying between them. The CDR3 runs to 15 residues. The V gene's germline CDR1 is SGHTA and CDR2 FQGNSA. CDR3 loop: CASSFMSQGQTEAFF. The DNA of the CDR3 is TGTGCCAGCAGCTTTATGTCGCAGGGGCAGACTGAAGCTTTCTTT. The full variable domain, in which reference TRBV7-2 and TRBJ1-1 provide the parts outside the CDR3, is GAGVSQSPSNKVTEKGKDVELRCDPISGHTALYWYRQSLGQGLEFLIYFQGNSAPDKSGLPSDRFSAERTGGSVSTLTIQRTQQEDSAVYLCASSFMSQGQTEAFFGQGTRLTVV.